This T cell receptor beta chain was found in a study of T cells in Graves' hyperthyroidism and ophthalmopathy. Findings and limits, study-wide: Among thyroid clonotypes expanded above 0.001, most also appeared in blood.

The germline CDR1 and CDR2 sequences are LNHDA and SQIVND (reference sequence). Trimming at V came to 3 bases and at J to 5 bases, leaving 5 bases not matched to a gene. This CDR3 region has 15 residues. This clonotype has more than one count but fewer than ten. The antigen is not known. From RNA transcripts, TCR beta CDR3 regions were amplified. The primer set for the first-round RT-PCR of the TCR CDR3 was HTBI. One entry per CDR3 protein results from TCRdb running MiXCR on the multiplex PCR reads. The sample yields approximately 740,000 distinct CDR3 sequences, around 15% seen once. Input material: blood. This chain connects TRBV19 to TRBJ1-5; 9 bases align to TRBD1. This receptor was obtained from a woman aged 18-29 years with Graves' hyperthyroidism. The CDR3 region has the DNA TGTGCCAGTAGTATGTTGGGACAGGGCTATCAGCCCCAGCATTTT. Translated: CASSMLGQGYQPQHF.